These 16 T cell receptor beta chains share one sample of origin, sequenced in a study of neurological immune-mediated disorders. Stated time point: technical triplicate 3. TCRdb reprocessed the 5' RACE reads via MiXCR and lists one record per CDR3 protein. The data show some 30,000 distinct CDR3 sequences, with less than 20% seen just once and almost 5% held by the top ten. The sample consisted of CD4+ T cells from blood. These receptors came from a female donor with HTLV-1-associated myelopathy (HAM/TSP).

This clonotype was detected many times. The chain joins TRBV7-2 to TRBJ2-1; 9 positions agree with TRBD2. The CDR3 runs to 14 residues. The ends lost 3 bases at V and 8 bases at J; junction bases unmatched: 5. In germline, CDR1 is SGHTA, CDR2 FQGNSA. The CDR3 loop reads CASSLGLAGDEQFF. The DNA of the CDR3 is TGTGCCAGCAGCTTGGGATTAGCGGGGGATGAGCAGTTCTTC.

The table lists this clonotype with many counts. The chain links TRBV20-1 to TRBJ2-1; D possibly corresponds to TRBD2 (6 bases). This CDR3 is built from 14 residues. With 4 bases removed from V and 0 bases from J, the gap between germline ends came to 10 bases. From germline, CDR1 is DFQATT and CDR2 SNEGSKA (reference sequence). The DNA for the CDR3 is TGCAGTGCTACCGCGGGACGCTCCTACAATGAGCAGTTCTTC. Its protein product is CSATAGRSYNEQFF.

This clonotype occurred many times. The chain recombines TRBV20-1 with TRBJ2-2; a possible D gene is TRBD1 (7 bases). The CDR3 covers 16 residues. V was shortened by 3 bases and J by 4 bases, with 18 bases between the two germline ends. Germline CDR1 is DFQATT and CDR2 is SNEGSKA (reference sequence). The CDR3 region has the DNA TGCAGTGCTAGTCTTCGCGGGGCAGGGGGCACCGGGGAGCTGTTTTTT. Translating gives CSASLRGAGGTGELFF.

This clonotype has ten or more counts. The chain recombines TRBV5-6 with TRBJ1-2; D not certain. V was clipped by 2 bases and J by 7 bases, with 9 bases between them. CDR3 size: 12 residues. Germline V gives CDR1 SGHDT, CDR2 YYEEEE. The CDR3 sequence is CASSFGSRGYTF. CDR3 DNA: TGTGCCAGCAGCTTCGGTTCCCGTGGCTACACCTTC.

In its sample, this clonotype was seen many times. The V gene is TRBV5-1, the J gene TRBJ2-1; D may be TRBD1 or TRBD2 (6 bases each). CDR3 length: 17 residues. CDR1 is SGHRS and CDR2 is YFSETQ in the germline V gene. Trimming removed 4 bases at V and 3 bases at J, with 20 bases between. The CDR3 region has the DNA TGCGCCAGCAGCGTCCAGATGTCGGGGGCGCTCTACAATGAGCAGTTCTTC. The encoded protein is CASSVQMSGALYNEQFF. Complete variable domain (other parts from reference TRBV5-1 and TRBJ2-1): KAGVTQTPRYLIKTRGQQVTLSCSPISGHRSVSWYQQTPGQGLQFLFEYFSETQRNKGNFPGRFSGRQFSNSRSEMNVSTLELGDSALYLCASSVQMSGALYNEQFFGPGTRLTVL.

This clonotype was found many times. The rearrangement links TRBV5-1 to TRBJ1-1; 7 bases fit TRBD1. V shed 6 bases and J 0 bases; nucleotides not matched to a gene: 5. The germline V gene encodes CDR1 SGHRS and CDR2 YFSETQ. The length of the CDR3 is 14 residues. The CDR3 is CASTSRGLNTEAFF. The DNA for the CDR3 is TGCGCCAGCACAAGCAGGGGGTTGAACACTGAAGCTTTCTTT.

This clonotype was seen ten or more times. The J gene is TRBJ2-2, the V gene TRBV18, with 10 bases lining up with TRBD2. The CDR3 loop spans 17 amino acids. The germline V gene encodes CDR1 KGHSH and CDR2 LQKENI. With V trimmed by 4 bases and J by 7 bases, 12 bases remained unmatched. The CDR3 protein is CASSRALAGEGHGELFF. CDR3 coding DNA: TGTGCCAGCTCACGAGCCCTAGCGGGAGAGGGCCACGGGGAGCTGTTTTTT.

Comments on this clonotype: The DNA is left out, because the CDR3 cannot be placed on it with certainty; the CDR3 is given as TCRdb lists it. This rearrangement joins TRBV12-3 or TRBV12-4 to TRBJ2-2. The CDR3 comprises 22 residues, both ends counted. The CDR3 here is CASSLRVSAEQYFGPDTGELFF.

The chain recombines TRBV14 with TRBJ2-3, with no clear D. V lost 1 base to trimming and J lost 3 bases, with 14 bases between them. The CDR3 is made up of 16 amino acids. From germline, CDR1 is SGHDN and CDR2 FVKESK. Written as DNA, the CDR3 is TGTGCCAGCAGCCAAGTAATCGGGTGGGCGACAGATACGCAGTATTTT. Translation: CASSQVIGWATDTQYF.

This clonotype has a count of ten or more. The V gene is TRBV7-2, the J gene TRBJ2-5, with a weak D call TRBD2 (6 bases). CDR1 and CDR2 from the germline V gene are SGHTA and FQGNSA. This CDR3 is 12 amino acids long. Trimming removed 0 bases from V and 13 bases from J, with 12 bases in between. CDR3 in amino acids: CASSLATSLVYF. The CDR3 nucleotides are TGTGCCAGCAGCTTAGCCACTAGCCTGGTGTACTTC.

This clonotype occurred many times. The chain uses TRBV11-3 and TRBJ2-7; 8 nucleotides agree with TRBD1. Losses at the gene ends were 5 bases for V and 3 bases for J; bases not matched to a gene: 9. Germline V gene sequence: CDR1 SGHNT, CDR2 YENEEA. The CDR3 extends over 15 amino acids. The chain's CDR3 is CASSRPGQDLYEQYF. CDR3 coding DNA: TGTGCCAGCAGCCGACCGGGACAGGACCTCTACGAGCAGTACTTC. The variable domain in full, with the rest retrieved from reference TRBV11-3 and TRBJ2-7, is EAGVVQSPRYKIIEKKQPVAFWCNPISGHNTLYWYLQNLGQGPELLIRYENEEAVDDSQLPKDRFSAERLKGVDSTLKIQPAELGDSAVYLCASSRPGQDLYEQYFGPGTRLTVT.

The rearrangement uses TRBV30 and TRBJ2-3, with D possibly TRBD2 on 5 matching bases. The CDR3 is 13 residues long. The germline gives CDR1 GTSNPN, CDR2 SVGIG (reference sequence). V was pared by 3 bases and J by 6 bases, with 13 bases between. The CDR3 reads CAWRIAIWDTQYF. The CDR3, as DNA: TGTGCCTGGAGAATAGCGATATGGGATACGCAGTATTTT.

This clonotype was seen at least ten times. The chain combines TRBV20-1 with TRBJ2-1; D ambiguous. Trimming cost V 0 bases and J 6 bases, with 9 bases left between them. Germline V gene sequence: CDR1 DFQATT, CDR2 SNEGSKA (reference sequence). The CDR3 sequence is 13 residues long. The CDR3 nucleotides are TGCAGTGCTAGAGATCCGAAAATCAATGAGCAGTTCTTC. Translating it yields CSARDPKINEQFF.

This clonotype was recorded at least ten times. The rearrangement uses TRBV6-5 and TRBJ1-2; no clear D gene. Germline assignment: CDR1 MNHEY and CDR2 SVGAGI. This CDR3 comprises 13 residues. Trimming took off 4 bases at V and 5 bases at J, with 11 bases between the two ends. Written as DNA, the CDR3 is TGTGCCAGCAGTTCGAGCGGGATATATGGCTACACCTTC. It yields the protein CASSSSGIYGYTF.

This clonotype has a count of ten or more. This chain connects TRBV12-3 or TRBV12-4 to TRBJ2-2; 7 bases fit TRBD1. The CDR3 runs to 16 residues. After removal of 4 bases from V and 6 bases from J, the junction contained 11 bases not matched to a gene. CDR3 sequence: CASSSGANTGAGELFF. Written as DNA, the CDR3 is TGTGCCAGCAGTTCCGGCGCCAACACAGGGGCCGGGGAGCTGTTTTTT.

This clonotype was counted at least ten times. The rearrangement links TRBV20-1 to TRBJ1-4; D is ambiguous. Germline loops: CDR1 DFQATT, CDR2 SNEGSKA (reference sequence). The CDR3 runs to 13 residues. Trimming took 3 bases from V and 6 from J, leaving 11 bases between them. The CDR3 nucleotides read TGCAGTGCTAGTTTGGGCACCTATGAAAAACTGTTTTTT. Its protein product is CSASLGTYEKLFF.